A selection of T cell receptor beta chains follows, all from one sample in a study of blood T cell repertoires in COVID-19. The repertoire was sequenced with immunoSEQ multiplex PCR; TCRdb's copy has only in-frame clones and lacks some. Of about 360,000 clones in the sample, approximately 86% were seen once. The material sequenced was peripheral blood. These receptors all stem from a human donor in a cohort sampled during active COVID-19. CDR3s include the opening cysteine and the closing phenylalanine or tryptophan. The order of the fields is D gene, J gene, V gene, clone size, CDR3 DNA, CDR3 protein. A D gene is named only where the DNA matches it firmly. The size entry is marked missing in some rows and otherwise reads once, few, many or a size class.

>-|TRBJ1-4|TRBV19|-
TGTGCCAGTAGTACCAATCGACAGACAAATGAAAAACTGTTTTTT
CASSTNRQTNEKLFF
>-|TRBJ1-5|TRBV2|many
TGTGCCAGCAGTGCCGTCCTTCCCCAGCCCCAGCATTTT
CASSAVLPQPQHF
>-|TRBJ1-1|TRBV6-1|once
TGTGCCAGCAGTCCGCGACAGGCTTCGAACACTGAAGCTTTCTTT
CASSPRQASNTEAFF
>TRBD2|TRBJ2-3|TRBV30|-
TGTGCCTGGAGCGATAGCGGGCCTAGCACAGATACGCAGTATTTT
CAWSDSGPSTDTQYF
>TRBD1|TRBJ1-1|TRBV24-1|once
TGTGCCACCAGCGGACAGGGGAGGAGGACTGAAGCTTTCTTT
CATSGQGRRTEAFF
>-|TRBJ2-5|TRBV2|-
TGTGCCAGCAGTGCCCTTTGGGGGGACCAAGAGACCCAGTACTTC
CASSALWGDQETQYF
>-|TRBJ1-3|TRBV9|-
TGTGCCAGCAGCCCAGGACAGAAGATCTCTGGAAACACCATATATTTT
CASSPGQKISGNTIYF
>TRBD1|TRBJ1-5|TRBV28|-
TGTGCCAGCAGGGACAGGGGGTCCCCAAGCAATCAGCCCCAGCATTTT
CASRDRGSPSNQPQHF
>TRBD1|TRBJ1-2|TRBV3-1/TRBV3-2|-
TGTGCCAGCACTTCTACCCTCCAGGGGGCGAGCTATGGCTACACCTTC
CASTSTLQGASYGYTF
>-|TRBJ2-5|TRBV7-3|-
TGTGCCAGCAGCGACACAGGACAGAAGGGACGAGAGACCCAGTACTTC
CASSDTGQKGRETQYF
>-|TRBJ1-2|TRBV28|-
TGTGCCAGCAGTTCATACAGGGCGGGTGGCTACACCTTC
CASSSYRAGGYTF
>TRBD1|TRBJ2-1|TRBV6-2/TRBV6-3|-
TGTGCCAGCAGTTACTCGATGGGACAGGGGGTAAATGAGCAGTTCTTC
CASSYSMGQGVNEQFF
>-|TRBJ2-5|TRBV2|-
TGTGCCAGCAGTCCAGCAGGGCAAGAGACCCAGTACTTC
CASSPAGQETQYF
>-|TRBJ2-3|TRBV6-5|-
TGTGCCAGCAGTCGAGGGAGCACAGATACGCAGTATTTT
CASSRGSTDTQYF
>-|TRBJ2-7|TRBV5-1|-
TGCGCCAGCAGCCTCGACAGGATTGGAACCTACGAGCAGTACTTC
CASSLDRIGTYEQYF
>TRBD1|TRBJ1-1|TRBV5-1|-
TGCGCCAGCTTGCCGGGGGGACAGGGGAACACTGAAGCTTTCTTT
CASLPGGQGNTEAFF
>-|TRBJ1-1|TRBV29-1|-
TGCAGCGGGGGCTTGGTGGGCGCAGGCACTGAAGCTTTCTTT
CSGGLVGAGTEAFF
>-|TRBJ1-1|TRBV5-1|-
TGCGCCAGCAGCTTGGATCTATCAGGGAACACTGAAGCTTTCTTT
CASSLDLSGNTEAFF
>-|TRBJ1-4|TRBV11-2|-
TGTGCCAGCAGCTTAACGGCGGCAGACGAAAAACTGTTTTTT
CASSLTAADEKLFF
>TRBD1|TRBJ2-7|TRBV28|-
TGTGCCAGCAGTACCGGGACAGTTTCCCCCTACGAGCAGTACTTC
CASSTGTVSPYEQYF
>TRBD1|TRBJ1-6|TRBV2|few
TGTGCCAGCAGTGAGGGGACAGGGGGATACTCACCCCTCCACTTT
CASSEGTGGYSPLHF
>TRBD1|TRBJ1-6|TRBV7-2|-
TGTGCCAGCAGCTCAGGGGGCGCGGGTAATTCACCCCTCCACTTT
CASSSGGAGNSPLHF
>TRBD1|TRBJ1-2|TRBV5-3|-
TGTGCCAGAAGCTTGCCGGCACTCGACAGGGGAGGCGGCTACACCTTC
CARSLPALDRGGGYTF
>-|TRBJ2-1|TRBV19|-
TGTGCCAGTAGTCCTCGGGTGGGTACCTACAATGAGCAGTTCTTC
CASSPRVGTYNEQFF
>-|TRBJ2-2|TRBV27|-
TGTGCCAGCAGCTTCTCCGGGTTAGGCGGGGAGCTGTTTTTT
CASSFSGLGGELFF
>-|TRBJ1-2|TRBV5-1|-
TGCGCCAGCAGCTTGCGTACAGGCGGCTACACCTTC
CASSLRTGGYTF
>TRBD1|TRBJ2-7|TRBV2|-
TGTGCCAGCCTAAGAGAGGGGACAGGGAAGACCTACGAGCAGTACTTC
CASLREGTGKTYEQYF
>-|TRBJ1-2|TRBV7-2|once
TGTGCCAGCAGCCCGGACACGTACTATGGCTACACCTTC
CASSPDTYYGYTF
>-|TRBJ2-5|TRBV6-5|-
TGTGCCAGTAGCGCGGGGGAGACCCAGTACTTC
CASSAGETQYF
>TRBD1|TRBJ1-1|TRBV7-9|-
TGTGCCAGCAGCCCCAGGGGGGTCAGGGGAACTGAAGCTTTCTTT
CASSPRGVRGTEAFF
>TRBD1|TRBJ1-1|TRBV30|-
TGTGCCCGCACTGACAGGGCGAACACTGAAGCTTTCTTT
CARTDRANTEAFF
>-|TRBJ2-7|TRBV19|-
TGTGCCAGTAGTATAAGCGTAGGGCAGGGTCGCAACGAGCAGTACTTC
CASSISVGQGRNEQYF
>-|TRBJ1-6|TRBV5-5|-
TGTGCCAGCAGCTCGCCGACAGGACGTAATTCACCCCTCCACTTT
CASSSPTGRNSPLHF
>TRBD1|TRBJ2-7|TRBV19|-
TGTGCCAGTAGTATACGGGACAGCTCCTACGAGCAGTACTTC
CASSIRDSSYEQYF
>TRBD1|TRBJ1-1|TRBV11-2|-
TGTGCCAGCAGCTGGGGGACAGTGCCTGAAGCTTTCTTT
CASSWGTVPEAFF
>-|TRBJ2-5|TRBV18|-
TGTGCCAGCTCACCGGTCAGGGGTGTTTCTTGGGAGACCCAGTACTTC
CASSPVRGVSWETQYF
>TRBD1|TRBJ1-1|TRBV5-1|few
TGCGCCAGCAGCTTGAGCAGGGGGGTGACTGAAGCTTTCTTT
CASSLSRGVTEAFF
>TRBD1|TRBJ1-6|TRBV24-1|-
TGTGCCACCAGTCCGGGACAGAAACATAATTCACCCCTCCACTTT
CATSPGQKHNSPLHF
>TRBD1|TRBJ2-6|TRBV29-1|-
TGCAGCGTTCACCACAGGGGGCTGGCGGGGGCCAACGTCCTGACTTTC
CSVHHRGLAGANVLTF
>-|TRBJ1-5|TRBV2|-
TGTGCCAGCAGTGAGGGGCAGTATCAGGACCCCCAGCATTTT
CASSEGQYQDPQHF
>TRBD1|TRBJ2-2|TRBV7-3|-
TGTGCCAGCAGCCCGAGTAAGGGGGCGAAGAACACCGGGGAGCTGTTTTTT
CASSPSKGAKNTGELFF
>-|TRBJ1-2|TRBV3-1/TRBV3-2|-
TGTGCCAGCAGCCAAGAGGGGGGACGGTATGGCTACACCTTC
CASSQEGGRYGYTF
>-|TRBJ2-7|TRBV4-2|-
TGTGCCAGCAGCCAAGGGGGGCAGATGCAGTACTTC
CASSQGGQMQYF
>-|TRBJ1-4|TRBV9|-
TGTGCCAGCAGTCGAACTCTACAGGGTGCTAATGAAAAACTGTTTTTT
CASSRTLQGANEKLFF
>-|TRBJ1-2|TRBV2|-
TGTGCCAGCAGCTTTAACAGGAGGGATGGCTACACCTTC
CASSFNRRDGYTF
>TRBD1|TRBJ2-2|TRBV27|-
TGTGCCAGCAGTGCAACGACAGGGCCCGGGGAGCTGTTTTTT
CASSATTGPGELFF
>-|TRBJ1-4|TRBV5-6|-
TGTGCCAGCAGCTCGGGGGGGCGCTGGCATAATGAAAAACTGTTTTTT
CASSSGGRWHNEKLFF
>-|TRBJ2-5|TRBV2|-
TGTGCCAGCAGTGAAGGGCAGACCCAGTACTTC
CASSEGQTQYF
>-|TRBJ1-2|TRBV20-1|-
TGCAGTGCTTCTCCTAACTATGGCTACACCTTC
CSASPNYGYTF
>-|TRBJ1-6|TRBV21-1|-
TGTGCCAGCAGCAAAAAAGGGGACAGGGACCCCTCCTCCTATAATTCACCCCTCCACTTT
CASSKKGDRDPSSYNSPLHF
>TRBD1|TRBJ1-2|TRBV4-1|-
TGCGCCAGCAGCCAGACCGACAGGGCTGTGTACTATGGCTACACCTTC
CASSQTDRAVYYGYTF
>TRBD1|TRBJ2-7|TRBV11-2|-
TGTGCCAGCAGGCGTCCGGGACAGGTCTCCTACGAGCAGTACTTC
CASRRPGQVSYEQYF
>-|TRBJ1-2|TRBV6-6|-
TGTGCCAGCAGGGAGTGGGAGGGGGTAAACTATGGCTACACCTTC
CASREWEGVNYGYTF